This passage covers 6 T cell receptor beta chains from one sample sequenced in a study of cytomegalovirus exposure and HLA in healthy donors. Clones were sequenced by immunoSEQ multiplex PCR, and TCRdb holds only the in-frame ones, with some missing. The data hold about 180,000 clones, with about 85% observed a single time. The sequencing input was PBMCs. The receptor set was obtained from a man aged 18 to 30 in good health and CMV-seropositive.

The chain uses TRBV11-3 and TRBJ1-2, with 9 bases aligning to TRBD1. The germline CDR1 and CDR2 sequences are SGHNT and YENEEA. V shed 6 bases, J shed 8 bases, and the junction held 10 bases outside the gene matches. CDR3 length: 14 amino acids. The DNA for the CDR3 is TGTGCCAGCAGACCTACCGGGACAGGGTCGGGCTACACCTTC. Amino acid sequence: CASRPTGTGSGYTF.

The genes are TRBV7-2 and TRBJ2-7; 7 nucleotides agree with TRBD1. Trimming took 5 bases from V and 0 from J; bases not matched to a gene: 4. CDR3 length: 14 residues. Looked up from germline, CDR1 is SGHTA and CDR2 is FQGNSA. The CDR3 region has the DNA TGTGCCAGCAGCGCCGGGACAGACTCCTACGAGCAGTACTTC. It codes for CASSAGTDSYEQYF.

The genes are TRBV5-6 and TRBJ2-1; TRBD2 matches 8 bases. After removal of 1 base from V and 2 bases from J, the junction contained 8 bases not matched to a gene. Germline V gene data show CDR1 as SGHDT and CDR2 as YYEEEE. This CDR3 comprises 17 residues. CDR3 sequence (DNA): TGTGCCAGCAGCTTGAGACTATCCGGGGGGGCCTACAATGAGCAGTTCTTC. It is translated as CASSLRLSGGAYNEQFF.

This rearrangement joins TRBV28 to TRBJ2-3, with D possibly being TRBD1 (5 bases). Germline V gives CDR1 MDHEN, CDR2 SYDVKM. The CDR3 has 15 residues. V lost 4 bases, J lost 4 bases, and 15 bases lay in between. Written as DNA, the CDR3 is TGTGCCAGCAGTTCCCGGACATTATCTGCAGATACGCAGTATTTT. It yields the protein CASSSRTLSADTQYF.

This chain links TRBV30 with TRBJ2-7; maybe TRBD1 (8 bases). This CDR3 contains 12 residues. The ends were cut back, 7 bases at V and 3 bases at J, with 13 bases in the middle. CDR1 and CDR2 from the germline V gene are GTSNPN and SVGIG (reference sequence). CDR3 bases: TGTGCCTTAAACAGGGGGGGCTACGAGCAGTACTTC. Amino acid sequence: CALNRGGYEQYF.

The chain has TRBV6-4 and TRBJ1-1, with 7 bases aligning to TRBD1. There are 16 residues in the CDR3. Unmatched junction bases numbered 12, after V lost 6 bases and J lost 2 bases. Germline-derived CDR1 and CDR2 are MRHNA and SNTAGT. The CDR3 spells CASSEDRLHPNTEAFF. The DNA for the CDR3 is TGTGCCAGCAGCGAGGACAGGCTCCATCCCAACACTGAAGCTTTCTTT.